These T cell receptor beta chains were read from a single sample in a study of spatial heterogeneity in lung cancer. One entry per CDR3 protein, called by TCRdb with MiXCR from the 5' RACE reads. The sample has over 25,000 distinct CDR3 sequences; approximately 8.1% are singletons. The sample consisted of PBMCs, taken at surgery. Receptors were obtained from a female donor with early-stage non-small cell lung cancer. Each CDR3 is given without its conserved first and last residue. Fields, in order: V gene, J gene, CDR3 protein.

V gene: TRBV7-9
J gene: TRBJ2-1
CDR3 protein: ASSLRSSDYNEQF

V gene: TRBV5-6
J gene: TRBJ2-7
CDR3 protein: ASSLVGSSEQY

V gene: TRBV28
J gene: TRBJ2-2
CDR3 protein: ASSSGGQLLAGGPKTGELF

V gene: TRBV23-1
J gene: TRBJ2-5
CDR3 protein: ASSQRSNTRALETQY

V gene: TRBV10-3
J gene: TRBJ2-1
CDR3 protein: AILAGVGNEQF

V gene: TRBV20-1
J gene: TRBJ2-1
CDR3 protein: SARHGTRHNEQF

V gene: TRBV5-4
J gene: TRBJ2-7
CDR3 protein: ASSLVGVQRYEQY

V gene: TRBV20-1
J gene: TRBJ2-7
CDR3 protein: SAPQGRDPYEQY

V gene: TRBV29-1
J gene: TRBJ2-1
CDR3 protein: TITQQGSEQF

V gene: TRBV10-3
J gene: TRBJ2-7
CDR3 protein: AISESGRQPYEQY

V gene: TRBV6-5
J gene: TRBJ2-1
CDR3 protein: ASSYDFPGQGAYEQF

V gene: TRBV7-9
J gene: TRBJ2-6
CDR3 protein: ASSLLPSGANVLT

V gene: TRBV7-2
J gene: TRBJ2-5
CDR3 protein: ASSGQGRGQTQY

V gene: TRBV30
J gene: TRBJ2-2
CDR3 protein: AWSPGAGELF

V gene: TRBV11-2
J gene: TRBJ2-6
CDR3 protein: ASSPLRDRGPLANVLT

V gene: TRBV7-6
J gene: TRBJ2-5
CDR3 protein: ASSLGPSGRAGETQY

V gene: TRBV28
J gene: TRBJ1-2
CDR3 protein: ASSSQPNYGYT

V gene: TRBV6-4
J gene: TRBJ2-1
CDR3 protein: ASSDLRASEQF

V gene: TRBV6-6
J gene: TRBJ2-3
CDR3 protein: ASIKSGRQGDTQY

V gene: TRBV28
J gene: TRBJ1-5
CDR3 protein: ASSLSPGGGQPQH

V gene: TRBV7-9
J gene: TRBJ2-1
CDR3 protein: ASSNRPKGIEQF

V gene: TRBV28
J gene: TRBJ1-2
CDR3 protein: ASSLSTGRGYT

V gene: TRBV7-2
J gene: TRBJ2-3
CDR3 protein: ASSRLAGGADTQY

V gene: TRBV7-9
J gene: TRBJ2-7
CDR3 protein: ASSSTSVGVEQY

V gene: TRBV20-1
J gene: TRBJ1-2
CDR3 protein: SAREQEGYGYT

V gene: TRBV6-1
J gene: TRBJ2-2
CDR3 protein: ASIRNTGELF

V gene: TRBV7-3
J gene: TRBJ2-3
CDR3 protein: ASSLGPLAGSSTDTQY

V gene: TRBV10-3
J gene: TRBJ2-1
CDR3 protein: AISTSAMYNEQF

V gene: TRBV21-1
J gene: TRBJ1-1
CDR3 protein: ASSNRDRLNTEAF

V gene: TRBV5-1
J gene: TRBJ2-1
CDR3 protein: ASSWGYRGPYNEQF

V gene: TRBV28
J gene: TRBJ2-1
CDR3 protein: ATMPPRGEQF

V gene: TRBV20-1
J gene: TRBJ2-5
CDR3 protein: SARPRKMGETQY

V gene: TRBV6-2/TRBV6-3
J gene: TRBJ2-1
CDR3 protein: ASSLQGNEQF

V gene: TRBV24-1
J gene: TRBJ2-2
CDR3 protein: ATSDFGLAGGAGELF

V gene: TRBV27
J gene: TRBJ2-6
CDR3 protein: ASSFQRGGSGANVLT

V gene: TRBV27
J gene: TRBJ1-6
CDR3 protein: ASSLPSRGSHSPLH

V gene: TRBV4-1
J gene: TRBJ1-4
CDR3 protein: ASSRSGTGDEKLF

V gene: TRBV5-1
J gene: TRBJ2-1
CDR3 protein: ASSPTRQGRNNEQF

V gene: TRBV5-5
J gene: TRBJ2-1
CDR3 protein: ASSAPLAHSYNEQF

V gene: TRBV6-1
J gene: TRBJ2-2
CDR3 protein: ASRGLAGGPGELF

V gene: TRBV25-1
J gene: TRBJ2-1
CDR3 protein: ASSAHRLAGVDNEQF

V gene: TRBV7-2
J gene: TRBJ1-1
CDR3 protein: ASSFPPGEGAF

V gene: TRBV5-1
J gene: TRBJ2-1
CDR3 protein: ASSAGLAGAPYNEQF

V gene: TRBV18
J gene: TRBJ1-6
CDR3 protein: ASTQGQRSPLH

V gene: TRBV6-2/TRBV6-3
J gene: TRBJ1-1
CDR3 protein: ASSYPGDRDLTEAF

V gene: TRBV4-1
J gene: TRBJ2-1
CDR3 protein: ASSHLEFSGMMNEQF

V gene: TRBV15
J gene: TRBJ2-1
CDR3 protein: ATSRLLQGYYKYNEQF

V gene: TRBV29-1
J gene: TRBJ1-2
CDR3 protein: SARPGYT

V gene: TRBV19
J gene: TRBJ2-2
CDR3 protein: ASRSGTFTGELF

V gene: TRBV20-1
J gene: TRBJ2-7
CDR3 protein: SAASSVSYEQY

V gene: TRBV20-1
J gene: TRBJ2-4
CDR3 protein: SARLAGGNIQY

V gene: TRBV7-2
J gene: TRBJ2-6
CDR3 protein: ASSPEWGAGANVLT

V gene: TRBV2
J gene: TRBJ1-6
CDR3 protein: ASSVSTGDLH

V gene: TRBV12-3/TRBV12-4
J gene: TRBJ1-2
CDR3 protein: ASTNTATNYGYT

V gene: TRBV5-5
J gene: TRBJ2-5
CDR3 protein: ASSSPTGKETQY

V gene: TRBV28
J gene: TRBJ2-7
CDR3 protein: ASSFARGYEQY

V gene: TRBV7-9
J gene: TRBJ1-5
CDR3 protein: ASSPLQGTSNQPQH